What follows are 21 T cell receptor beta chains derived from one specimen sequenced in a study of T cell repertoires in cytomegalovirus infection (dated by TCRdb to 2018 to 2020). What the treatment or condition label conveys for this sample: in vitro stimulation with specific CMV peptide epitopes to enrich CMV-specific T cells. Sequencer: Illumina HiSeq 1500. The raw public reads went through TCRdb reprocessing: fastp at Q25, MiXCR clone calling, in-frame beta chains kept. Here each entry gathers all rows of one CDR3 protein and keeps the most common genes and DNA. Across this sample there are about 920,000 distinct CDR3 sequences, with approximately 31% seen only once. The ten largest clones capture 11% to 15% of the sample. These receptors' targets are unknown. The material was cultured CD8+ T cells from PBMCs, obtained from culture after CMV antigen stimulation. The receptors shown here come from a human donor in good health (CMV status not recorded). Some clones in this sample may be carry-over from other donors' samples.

The CDR3 loop reads CATSDLATFYEQYV. CDR3 DNA sequence: TGTGCCACCAGTGATTTGGCGACATTCTACGAGCAGTACGTC. This sequence joins TRBV24-1 and TRBJ2-7; no firm D call. Trimming cost V 0 bases and J 3 bases, with 8 bases left between them. The CDR3 runs to 14 residues. Looked up from germline, CDR1 is KGHDR and CDR2 is SFDVKD.

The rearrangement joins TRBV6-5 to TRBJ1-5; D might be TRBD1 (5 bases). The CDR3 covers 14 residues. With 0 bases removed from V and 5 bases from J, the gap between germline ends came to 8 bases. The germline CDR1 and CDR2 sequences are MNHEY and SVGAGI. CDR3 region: CASSYSRGYQPQHF. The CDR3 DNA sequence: TGTGCCAGCAGTTACTCGAGGGGTTATCAGCCCCAGCATTTT.

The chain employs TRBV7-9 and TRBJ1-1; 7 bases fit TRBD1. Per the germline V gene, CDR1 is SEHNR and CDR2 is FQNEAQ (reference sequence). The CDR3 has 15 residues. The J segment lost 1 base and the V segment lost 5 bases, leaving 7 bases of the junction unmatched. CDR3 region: CASSTGQSQNTEAFF. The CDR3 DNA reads TGTGCCAGCAGCACGGGACAGTCCCAGAACACTGAAGCTTTCTTT.

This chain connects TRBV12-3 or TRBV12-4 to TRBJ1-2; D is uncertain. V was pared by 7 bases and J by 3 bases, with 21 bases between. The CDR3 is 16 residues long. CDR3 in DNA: TGTGCCAGCATCCAAGTCCAAGGGAGGGCGTACTATGGCTACACCTTC. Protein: CASIQVQGRAYYGYTF.

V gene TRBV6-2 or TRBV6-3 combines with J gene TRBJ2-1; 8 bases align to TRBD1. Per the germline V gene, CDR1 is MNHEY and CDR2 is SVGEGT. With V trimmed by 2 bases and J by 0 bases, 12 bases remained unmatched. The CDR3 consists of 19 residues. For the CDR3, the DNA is TGTGCCAGCAGTTACCCCGACAGGGGTCCTTCCAGCTCCTACAATGAGCAGTTCTTC. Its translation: CASSYPDRGPSSSYNEQFF.

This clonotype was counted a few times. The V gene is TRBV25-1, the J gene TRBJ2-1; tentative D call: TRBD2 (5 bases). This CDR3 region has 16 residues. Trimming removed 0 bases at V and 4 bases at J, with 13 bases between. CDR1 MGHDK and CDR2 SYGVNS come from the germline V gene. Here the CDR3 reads CASSEYPGSQYNEQFF. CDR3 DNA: TGTGCCAGCAGTGAATATCCGGGGAGTCAATACAATGAGCAGTTCTTC.

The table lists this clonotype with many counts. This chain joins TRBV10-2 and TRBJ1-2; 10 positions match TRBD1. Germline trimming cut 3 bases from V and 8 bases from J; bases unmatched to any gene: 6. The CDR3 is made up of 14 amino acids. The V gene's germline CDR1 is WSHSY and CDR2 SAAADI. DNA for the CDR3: TGCGCCAGCAGTGACCTGGACAGGGGGGAAGGCTACACCTTC. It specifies CASSDLDRGEGYTF.

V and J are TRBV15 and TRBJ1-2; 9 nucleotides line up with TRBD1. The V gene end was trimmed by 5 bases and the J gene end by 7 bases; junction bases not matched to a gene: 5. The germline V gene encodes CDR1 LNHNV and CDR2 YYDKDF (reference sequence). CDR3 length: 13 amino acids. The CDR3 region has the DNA TGTGCCACCAGCCCCACAGGGGGCCTTGGCTACACCTTC. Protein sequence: CATSPTGGLGYTF.

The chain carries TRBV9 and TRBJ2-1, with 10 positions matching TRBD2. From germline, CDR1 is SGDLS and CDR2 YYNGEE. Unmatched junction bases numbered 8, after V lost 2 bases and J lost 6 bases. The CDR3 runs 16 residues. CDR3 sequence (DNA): TGTGCCAGCAGCGTGGGGATTAGCGGGGGGATCAATGAGCAGTTCTTC. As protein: CASSVGISGGINEQFF.

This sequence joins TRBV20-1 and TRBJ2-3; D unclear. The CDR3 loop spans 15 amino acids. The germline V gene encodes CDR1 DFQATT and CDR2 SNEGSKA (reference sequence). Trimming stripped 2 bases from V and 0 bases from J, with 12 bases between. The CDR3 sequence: CSARSYDLSTDTQYF. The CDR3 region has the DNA TGCAGTGCTAGATCATATGACTTGAGCACAGATACGCAGTATTTT.

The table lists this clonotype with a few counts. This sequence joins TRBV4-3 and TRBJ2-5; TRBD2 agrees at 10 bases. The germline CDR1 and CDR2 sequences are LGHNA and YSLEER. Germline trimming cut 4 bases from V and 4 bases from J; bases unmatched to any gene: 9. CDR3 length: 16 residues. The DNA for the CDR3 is TGCGCCAGCAGCCGCGAGGGAGCGGGGGGGTTAGAGACCCAGTACTTC. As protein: CASSREGAGGLETQYF.

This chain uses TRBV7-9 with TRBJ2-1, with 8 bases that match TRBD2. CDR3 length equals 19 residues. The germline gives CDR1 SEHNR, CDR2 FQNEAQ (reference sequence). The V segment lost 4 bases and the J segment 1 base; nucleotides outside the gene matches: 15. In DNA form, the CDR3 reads TGTGCCAGCAGCTCCACCACCTTCTTAGCGGGGACTTCCTACAATGAGCAGTTCTTC. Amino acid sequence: CASSSTTFLAGTSYNEQFF.

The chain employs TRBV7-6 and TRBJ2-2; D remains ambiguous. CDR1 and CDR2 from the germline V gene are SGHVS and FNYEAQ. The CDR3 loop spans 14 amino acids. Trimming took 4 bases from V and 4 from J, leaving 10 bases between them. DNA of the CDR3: TGTGCCAGCAGCTCTCCGTGGTCCACCGGGGAGCTGTTTTTT. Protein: CASSSPWSTGELFF.

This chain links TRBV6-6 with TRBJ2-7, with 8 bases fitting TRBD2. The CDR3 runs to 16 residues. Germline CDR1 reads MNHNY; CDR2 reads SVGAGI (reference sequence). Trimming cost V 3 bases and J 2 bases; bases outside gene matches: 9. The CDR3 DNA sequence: TGTGCCAGCAGTTATGGGAGCGGGGGAACTACCTACGAGCAGTACTTC. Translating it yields CASSYGSGGTTYEQYF.

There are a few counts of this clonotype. This CDR3 is CASSKGTNTGELFF. For the CDR3, the DNA is TGCGCCAGCAGCAAGGGTACCAACACCGGGGAGCTGTTTTTT. The chain carries TRBV4-3 and TRBJ2-2, with D unclear. The ends were cut back, 5 bases at V and 2 bases at J, with 9 bases in the middle. There are 14 residues in the CDR3. In germline, CDR1 is LGHNA, CDR2 YSLEER.

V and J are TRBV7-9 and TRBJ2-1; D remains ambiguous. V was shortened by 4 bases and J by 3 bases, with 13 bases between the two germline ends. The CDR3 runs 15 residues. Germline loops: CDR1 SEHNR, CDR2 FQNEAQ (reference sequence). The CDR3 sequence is CASSSRTDGYNEQFF. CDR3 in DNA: TGTGCCAGCAGCTCCCGCACGGACGGCTACAATGAGCAGTTCTTC.

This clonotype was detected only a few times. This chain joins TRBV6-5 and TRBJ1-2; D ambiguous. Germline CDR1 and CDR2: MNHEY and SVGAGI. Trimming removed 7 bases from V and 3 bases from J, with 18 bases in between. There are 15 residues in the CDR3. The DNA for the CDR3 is TGTGCCAGCACCCAAGGTGGGGTCGACGACTATGGCTACACCTTC. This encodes CASTQGGVDDYGYTF.

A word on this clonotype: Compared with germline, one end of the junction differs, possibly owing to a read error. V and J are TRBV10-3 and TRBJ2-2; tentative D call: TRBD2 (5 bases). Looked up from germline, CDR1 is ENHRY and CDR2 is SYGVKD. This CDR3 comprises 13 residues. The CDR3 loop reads CAMTKGGTGDLFF. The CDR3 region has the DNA TGTGCCATGACTAAGGGCGGAACCGGGGATCTGTTTTTT.

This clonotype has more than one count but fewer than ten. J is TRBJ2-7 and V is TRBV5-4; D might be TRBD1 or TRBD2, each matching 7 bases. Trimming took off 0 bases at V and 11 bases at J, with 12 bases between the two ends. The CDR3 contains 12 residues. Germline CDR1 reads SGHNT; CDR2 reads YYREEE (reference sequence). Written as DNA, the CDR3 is TGTGCCAGCAGCTTGGACAGGGGAGGGGAGTACGTC. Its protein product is CASSLDRGGEYV.

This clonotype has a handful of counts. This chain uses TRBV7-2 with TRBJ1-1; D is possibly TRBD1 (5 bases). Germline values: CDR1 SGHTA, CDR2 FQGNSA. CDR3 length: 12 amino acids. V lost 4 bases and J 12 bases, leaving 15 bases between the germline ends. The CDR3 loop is CASSSGALETFF. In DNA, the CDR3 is TGTGCCAGCAGCTCCGGGGCGCTCGAGACTTTCTTT.

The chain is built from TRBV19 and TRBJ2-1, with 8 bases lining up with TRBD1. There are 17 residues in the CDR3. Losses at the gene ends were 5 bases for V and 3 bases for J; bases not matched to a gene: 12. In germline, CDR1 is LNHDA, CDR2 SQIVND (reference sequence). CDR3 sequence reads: CASSSLKQGGYYNEQFF. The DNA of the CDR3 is TGTGCCAGTAGTTCCCTAAAACAGGGGGGATACTACAATGAGCAGTTCTTC.